This TCR beta chain was captured in a study of cytomegalovirus exposure and HLA in healthy donors. Study-wide context: Of the donors genotyped, several hundred in all, about 80% fell in the Caucasian-associated ancestry cluster.

Germline V gives CDR1 SGHTS, CDR2 YDEGEE. The CDR3 runs to 12 residues. Trimming shortened V by 0 bases and J by 7 bases, and 8 bases separated the two germline ends. Both 60 Vbeta primers and 13 Jbeta primers went into the PCR. Sequenced by immunoSEQ multiplex PCR; TCRdb stores in-frame clones only, minus some. Its table lists approximately 110,000 clones. The sequenced sample consisted of PBMCs. The chain couples TRBV5-8 to TRBJ2-7, with no clear D. This sequence originates from a man younger than 40 in good health and CMV-seronegative. CDR3 residues: CASSLGFGEQYF. CDR3 DNA sequence: TGTGCCAGCAGCTTGGGATTCGGGGAGCAGTACTTC.